The 29 T cell receptor beta chains given below trace back to one sample, sequenced in a study of blood T cell repertoires in COVID-19. Some clones are missing from TCRdb's copy, which holds only in-frame ones; the method was immunoSEQ multiplex PCR. The profile covers some 250,000 clones, with about 80% appearing a single time and about 9.5% taken by the ten largest. Material: peripheral blood. The receptors were sampled from a woman at least 80 years old with acute or convalescent COVID-19.

The V call is TRBV28, the J call TRBJ1-2, with 8 nucleotides matching TRBD1. Germline CDR1 reads MDHEN; CDR2 reads SYDVKM. Germline trimming cut 2 bases from V and 7 bases from J; bases unmatched to any gene: 9. This CDR3 contains 15 residues. The CDR3 protein is CASSLSGTGVGGYTF. The CDR3 DNA sequence: TGTGCCAGCAGTTTAAGCGGGACAGGCGTCGGTGGCTACACCTTC.

The chain joins TRBV21-1 to TRBJ2-7; TRBD1 is the table's D call and was not checked against the DNA. TRBV21-1 is assigned pseudogene status. This CDR3 is 16 amino acids long. In nucleotides, the CDR3 is TGTGCCAGCAGCAAAGCAGGGACACGTCCCTCCTACGAGCAGTACTTC. As protein: CASSKAGTRPSYEQYF.

The chain has TRBV2 and TRBJ1-3, with a weak D call TRBD1 (6 bases). Trimming removed 7 bases from V and 1 base from J, with 17 bases in between. CDR1 is SNHLY, CDR2 FYNNEI, per germline. The CDR3 totals 16 residues. The CDR3 sequence: CASTPFETGSGNTIYF. DNA for the CDR3: TGTGCCAGCACCCCGTTCGAGACAGGTTCTGGAAACACCATATATTTT.

The CDR3 loop is CASSQGQRGAFF. Here the CDR3 DNA reads TGTGCCAGCAGTCAGGGACAGCGCGGAGCTTTCTTT. The chain uses TRBV6-6 and TRBJ1-1, with 7 bases lining up with TRBD1. V was pared by 5 bases and J by 10 bases, with 7 bases of the junction left unmatched. The CDR3 has 12 amino acids. Germline assignment: CDR1 MNHNY and CDR2 SVGAGI (reference sequence).

This chain links TRBV7-9 with TRBJ1-5; tentative D call: TRBD1 (5 bases). The germline V gene encodes CDR1 SEHNR and CDR2 FQNEAQ (reference sequence). CDR3 length: 14 amino acids. Trimming shortened V by 6 bases and J by 9 bases, and 18 bases separated the two germline ends. The CDR3 DNA reads TGTGCCAGCAGTTCATCGGGGGGAGAAAGGCCCCAGCATTTT. Amino acid sequence: CASSSSGGERPQHF.

This rearrangement joins TRBV28 to TRBJ1-3; TRBD1 is a possible D gene (5 bases). Per the germline V gene, CDR1 is MDHEN and CDR2 is SYDVKM. Trimming took 4 bases from V and 0 from J, leaving 13 bases between them. The CDR3 sequence is 16 residues long. CDR3 in amino acids: CASSSLGGVSGNTIYF. In nucleotides, the CDR3 is TGTGCCAGCAGTTCCCTCGGGGGGGTCTCTGGAAACACCATATATTTT.

The gene calls are TRBV5-1 and TRBJ2-7; TRBD1 aligns across 12 bases. The CDR3 sequence is 15 residues long. With V trimmed by 0 bases and J by 6 bases, 4 bases remained unmatched. From germline, CDR1 is SGHRS and CDR2 YFSETQ. The DNA for the CDR3 is TGCGCCAGCAGCTTGGCCGGGACAGGGGGCTCCGAGCAGTACTTC. It is translated as CASSLAGTGGSEQYF.

Of note for this clone: Other DNA sequences in this sample translate to the same CDR3. The V and J genes are TRBV2 and TRBJ2-5; 14 nucleotides match TRBD2. Germline V gene data show CDR1 as SNHLY and CDR2 as FYNNEI. The V gene end was trimmed by 5 bases and the J gene end by 2 bases; junction bases not matched to a gene: 4. This CDR3 is 16 amino acids long. In nucleotides, the CDR3 is TGTGCCAGCAGTCCCGGACTAGCGGGGGGTCAAGAGACCCAGTACTTC. Protein sequence: CASSPGLAGGQETQYF.

V is TRBV19 and J is TRBJ1-1; tentative D call: TRBD1 (6 bases). Germline lookup yields CDR1 LNHDA and CDR2 SQIVND (reference sequence). V lost 3 bases, J lost 1 base, and 18 bases lay in between. This CDR3 has 17 residues. The chain's CDR3 is CASSMGSGGRANTEAFF. CDR3 in DNA: TGTGCCAGTAGTATGGGGTCGGGGGGCAGGGCGAACACTGAAGCTTTCTTT.

V usage is TRBV7-3 and J usage is TRBJ1-3; D remains unclear. This CDR3 region has 15 residues. The germline gives CDR1 SGHTA, CDR2 FQGTGA. Trimming took 6 bases from V and 4 from J, leaving 16 bases between them. The CDR3 bases are TGTGCCAGCAGTGAGGGCCCGCCTTGGGGAAACACCATATATTTT. Amino acids: CASSEGPPWGNTIYF.

As to this clone: The junction and the germline gene differ at one end; a read error may be behind it. The chain employs TRBV28 and TRBJ2-4, with 9 positions matching TRBD2. This CDR3 region has 16 residues. Germline V gene lookup returns CDR1 MDHEN and CDR2 SYDVKM. The CDR3 DNA reads TGTGCCAGCAGTTATCTTCGGGGACTAGCCCAAAACATTCAGTACTTC. Encoded protein: CASSYLRGLAQNIQYF.

The rearrangement joins TRBV2 to TRBJ2-7; D ambiguous. CDR1 and CDR2 (germline): SNHLY, FYNNEI. Trimming stripped 5 bases from V and 6 bases from J, with 11 bases between. The CDR3 has 12 amino acids. CDR3 amino acids: CASSNRQVEQYF. The CDR3 nucleotides read TGTGCCAGCAGTAATAGACAAGTCGAGCAGTACTTC.

The chain joins TRBV3-1 (or the pseudogene TRBV3-2) to TRBJ2-2; 8 bases agree with TRBD2. Per the germline V gene, CDR1 is LGHDT and CDR2 is YNNKEL (reference sequence). V dropped 4 bases and J dropped 6; count of bases not matched to a gene: 10. This CDR3 has 16 amino acids. The DNA of the CDR3 is TGTGCCAGCAGCCTACGGGGGGGGACGGCTCCCGGGGAGCTGTTTTTT. Residues: CASSLRGGTAPGELFF.

This chain uses TRBV25-1 with TRBJ1-1; tentatively, D is TRBD1 (5 bases). The CDR3 is made up of 16 amino acids. V lost 4 bases, J lost 3 bases, and 18 bases lay in between. The germline CDR1 and CDR2 sequences are MGHDK and SYGVNS. The CDR3 loop is CASSGTQAREDTEAFF. DNA for the CDR3: TGTGCCAGCAGTGGGACCCAGGCCAGGGAAGACACTGAAGCTTTCTTT. Based on the CDR3 plus reference TRBV25-1 and TRBJ1-1, the full variable domain is EADIYQTPRYLVIGTGKKITLECSQTMGHDKMYWYQQDPGMELHLIHYSYGVNSTEKGDLSSESTVSRIRTEHFPLTLESARPSHTSQYLCASSGTQAREDTEAFFGQGTRLTVV.

A word on this clone: This same CDR3 is encoded by further DNA sequences in the sample. V and J are TRBV18 and TRBJ1-1, with D unclear. Germline lookup yields CDR1 KGHSH and CDR2 LQKENI. The CDR3 length is 13 residues. V was pared by 6 bases and J by 4 bases, with 12 bases between. CDR3 sequence: CASSPRGGTEAFF. The CDR3 nucleotides are TGTGCCAGCTCTCCCCGGGGAGGCACTGAAGCTTTCTTT. The full variable domain, rest sourced from reference TRBV18 and TRBJ1-1, is NAGVMQNPRHLVRRRGQEARLRCSPMKGHSHVYWYRQLPEEGLKFMVYLQKENIIDESGMPKERFSAEFPKEGPSILRIQQVVRGDSAAYFCASSPRGGTEAFFGQGTRLTVV.

The gene calls are TRBV4-1 and TRBJ2-7; D might be TRBD2 (6 bases). Trimming shortened V by 4 bases and J by 1 base, and 20 bases separated the two germline ends. Looked up from germline, CDR1 is MGHRA and CDR2 is YSYEKL. CDR3 size: 17 residues. The chain's CDR3 is CASSPPWGERTSYEQYF. CDR3 nucleotides: TGCGCCAGCAGCCCCCCATGGGGGGAAAGGACGTCCTACGAGCAGTACTTC.

V usage is TRBV5-1 and J usage is TRBJ1-4, with D tentatively TRBD1 (5 bases). The CDR3 spans 13 residues. Trimming took 4 bases from V and 7 from J, leaving 11 bases between them. The germline CDR1 and CDR2 sequences are SGHRS and YFSETQ. The CDR3 DNA reads as TGCGCCAGCAGCCCCCAAGGGGTTGAAAAACTGTTTTTT. It specifies CASSPQGVEKLFF.

As concerns this clone: A junction boundary mismatches the germline segment, possibly from a read error. V is TRBV7-7 and J is TRBJ2-2; D unclear. This CDR3 region has 13 residues. The germline V gene encodes CDR1 SSHAT and CDR2 FNYEAQ (reference sequence). CDR3 in DNA: TGTGCTAGCAGCTTAACATCTACCGGGGAGCTGTTTTTT. This gives the protein CASSLTSTGELFF.

The gene calls are TRBV27 and TRBJ1-5; D gene unclear. There are 17 residues in the CDR3. In germline, CDR1 is MNHEY, CDR2 SMNVEV (reference sequence). Trimming took off 5 bases at V and 0 bases at J, with 17 bases between the two ends. CDR3 nucleotides: TGTGCCAGCAGTCCTGACCTACTGCGGGGTAGCAATCAGCCCCAGCATTTT. As protein: CASSPDLLRGSNQPQHF.

The V gene is TRBV7-2, the J gene TRBJ1-5, with a tentative D call TRBD1 (5 bases). The CDR3 runs to 15 residues. V was clipped by 2 bases and J by 7 bases, with 15 bases between them. Germline loops: CDR1 SGHTA, CDR2 FQGNSA. CDR3 DNA sequence: TGTGCCAGCAGCTTATGGGAGGGCAGGGACCAGCCCCAGCATTTT. Protein: CASSLWEGRDQPQHF.

This clone has more than one count but fewer than ten. This chain connects TRBV28 to TRBJ2-3, with 10 bases matching TRBD1. This CDR3 is 12 amino acids long. Trimming at V came to 6 bases and at J to 14 bases, leaving 8 bases not matched to a gene. The germline V gene has CDR1 MDHEN and CDR2 SYDVKM. CDR3: CASRAPGQGWYF. The DNA of the CDR3 is TGTGCCAGCAGGGCGCCGGGACAGGGGTGGTATTTT.

This clone has only a few counts. The chain links TRBV2 to TRBJ2-2, with D perhaps matching TRBD1 (5 bases). CDR3 length: 15 residues. CDR1 and CDR2 (germline): SNHLY, FYNNEI. With 3 bases removed from V and 4 bases from J, the gap between germline ends came to 12 bases. The CDR3 protein is CASSDGQGFTGELFF. The CDR3 DNA is TGTGCCAGCAGTGATGGCCAGGGCTTCACCGGGGAGCTGTTTTTT.

The chain links TRBV4-2 to TRBJ1-6, with D possibly matching TRBD1 (6 bases). Germline V gene data show CDR1 as LGHNA and CDR2 as YNFKEQ. Trimming took off 0 bases at V and 5 bases at J, with 11 bases between the two ends. The CDR3 has 16 amino acids. The CDR3 sequence: CASSQEGGRHNSPLHF. Here the CDR3 DNA reads TGTGCCAGCAGCCAAGAAGGGGGACGGCATAATTCACCCCTCCACTTT.

CDR3 protein: CASSQAKTGGPGELFF. For the CDR3, the DNA is TGTGCCAGCAGCCAAGCCAAAACAGGGGGCCCCGGGGAGCTGTTTTTT. V is TRBV3-1 (or the pseudogene TRBV3-2) and J is TRBJ2-2; TRBD1 matches 9 bases. Looked up from germline, CDR1 is LGHDT and CDR2 is YNNKEL (reference sequence). V was pared by 1 base and J by 6 bases, with 6 bases of the junction left unmatched. This CDR3 is 16 amino acids long.

In DNA form, the CDR3 reads TGTGCCAGCAGCCGCGGCGGACAGGGAAACACCATATATTTT. This translates into CASSRGGQGNTIYF. V usage is TRBV28 and J usage is TRBJ1-3, with D possibly being TRBD1 (6 bases). The CDR3 is made up of 14 amino acids. Looked up from germline, CDR1 is MDHEN and CDR2 is SYDVKM. V lost 6 bases, J lost 4 bases, and 13 bases lay in between.

The chain carries TRBV19 and TRBJ2-3, with 8 bases matching TRBD1. V lost 3 bases, J lost 1 base, and 6 bases stayed unmatched. Germline V gene lookup returns CDR1 LNHDA and CDR2 SQIVND (reference sequence). The CDR3 sequence is 16 residues long. As DNA, the CDR3 is TGTGCCAGTAGTATGCTCAGGGGGCGCGGCACAGATACGCAGTATTTT. Translation: CASSMLRGRGTDTQYF.

This chain connects TRBV10-3 to TRBJ2-1; D is uncertain. Trimming left V 0 bases short and J 6 bases short, with 3 bases between. This CDR3 is 12 amino acids long. Germline V CDR1 and CDR2: ENHRY, SYGVKD. The CDR3 bases are TGTGCCATCAGTGAGTCCGTCAATGAGCAGTTCTTC. It specifies CAISESVNEQFF.

The genes are TRBV24-1 and TRBJ2-1; the D gene is possibly TRBD2 (6 bases). In germline, CDR1 is KGHDR, CDR2 SFDVKD. The CDR3 has 13 residues. Trimming took off 4 bases at V and 7 bases at J, with 10 bases between the two ends. The CDR3, as DNA: TGTGCCACCAGTGACCGCGGGGAGAATGAGCAGTTCTTC. This sequence encodes CATSDRGENEQFF.

V gene TRBV28 combines with J gene TRBJ1-6; TRBD1 matches at 7 bases. Germline lookup yields CDR1 MDHEN and CDR2 SYDVKM. CDR3 length equals 12 residues. J was trimmed by 7 bases and V by 10 bases; bases with no gene match: 4. Here the CDR3 DNA reads TGTGCCACAACACAGGGGAATTCACCCCTCCACTTT. As protein: CATTQGNSPLHF.